The following is a T cell receptor beta chain sequence with its context. Its antigen remains unidentified. This record comes from a study of vaccination effects on CD4 cells after COVID-19. Within the ViraFEST assay, antigen-specific CD4+ T cells underwent expansion with viral peptide pools prior to sequencing. Cultured cells yielded isolated CD4+ T cells after 10 days. People in the vaccine group had not been infected with SARS-CoV-2 before, and their nucleocapsid antibodies were negative. Only in-frame clones appear in the TCRdb table, and some are missing; sequencing was by immunoSEQ multiplex PCR. The sample holds some 68,000 clones; about 80% are singletons and the top ten take 10% to 15%. V shed 2 bases and J shed 2 bases, with 12 bases lying between them. The CDR3 has 15 amino acids. CDR1 is SNHLY and CDR2 is FYNNEI in the germline V gene.

The gene calls are TRBV2 and TRBJ1-1; TRBD1 might be the D (5 bases). This material consisted of CD4+ T cells from PBMCs cultured with SARS-CoV-2 spike peptides, taken before COVID-19 vaccination. The clonotype comes from a human donor who received a COVID-19 vaccine. The CDR3 sequence is CASSEKGKANTEAFF. The CDR3, as DNA: TGTGCCAGCAGTGAAAAGGGGAAAGCCAACACTGAAGCTTTCTTT.